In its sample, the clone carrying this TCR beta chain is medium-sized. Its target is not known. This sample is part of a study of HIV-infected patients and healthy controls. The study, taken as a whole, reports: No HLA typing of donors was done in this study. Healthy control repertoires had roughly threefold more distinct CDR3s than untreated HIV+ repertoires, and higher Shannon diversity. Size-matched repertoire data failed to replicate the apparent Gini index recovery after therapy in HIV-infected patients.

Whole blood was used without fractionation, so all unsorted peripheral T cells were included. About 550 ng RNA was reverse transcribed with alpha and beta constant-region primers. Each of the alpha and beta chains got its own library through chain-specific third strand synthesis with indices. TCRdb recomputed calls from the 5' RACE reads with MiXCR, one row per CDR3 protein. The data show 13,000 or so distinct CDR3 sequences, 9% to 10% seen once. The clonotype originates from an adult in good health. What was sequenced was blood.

The CDR3 spells CASRADFSSYNEQFF. For the CDR3, the DNA is TGTGCCAGCAGGGCCGATTTCAGCTCCTACAATGAGCAGTTCTTC. The chain employs TRBV2 and TRBJ2-1; D is ambiguous. This CDR3 is 15 amino acids long. The V gene's germline CDR1 is SNHLY and CDR2 FYNNEI. Trimming cost V 6 bases and J 0 bases, with 12 bases left between them.